This T cell receptor (beta chain) was recorded in a study of control samples from healthy donors and cancer patients. Some clones are missing from TCRdb's copy, which holds only in-frame ones; the method was immunoSEQ multiplex PCR. In the table there are 170,000 or so clones, approximately 92% of which are singletons. CDR3 length equals 14 residues. CDR1 is KGHSH, CDR2 LQKENI, per germline. The ends were cut back, 0 bases at V and 4 bases at J, with 6 bases in the middle. The chain links TRBV18 to TRBJ2-2, with D tentatively TRBD2 (5 bases). The sequenced sample consisted of blood. This clonotype was obtained from a young man in good health. The CDR3 protein is CASSPPGSTGELFF. In DNA form, the CDR3 reads TGTGCCAGCTCACCACCGGGGAGCACCGGGGAGCTGTTTTTT.